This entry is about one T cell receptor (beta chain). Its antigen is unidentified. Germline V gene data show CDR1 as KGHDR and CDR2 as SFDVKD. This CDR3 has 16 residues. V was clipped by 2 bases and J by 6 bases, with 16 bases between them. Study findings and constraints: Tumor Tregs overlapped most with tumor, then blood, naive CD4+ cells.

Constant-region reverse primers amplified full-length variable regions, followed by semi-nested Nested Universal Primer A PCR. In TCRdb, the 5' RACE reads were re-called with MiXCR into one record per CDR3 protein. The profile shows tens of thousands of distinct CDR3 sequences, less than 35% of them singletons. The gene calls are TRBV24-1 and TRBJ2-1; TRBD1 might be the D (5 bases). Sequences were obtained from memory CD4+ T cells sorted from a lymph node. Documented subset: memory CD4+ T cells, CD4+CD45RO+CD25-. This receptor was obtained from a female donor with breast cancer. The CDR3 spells CATSDSGRADGNEQFF. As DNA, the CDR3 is TGTGCCACCAGTGATTCGGGCAGGGCCGATGGCAATGAGCAGTTCTTC.